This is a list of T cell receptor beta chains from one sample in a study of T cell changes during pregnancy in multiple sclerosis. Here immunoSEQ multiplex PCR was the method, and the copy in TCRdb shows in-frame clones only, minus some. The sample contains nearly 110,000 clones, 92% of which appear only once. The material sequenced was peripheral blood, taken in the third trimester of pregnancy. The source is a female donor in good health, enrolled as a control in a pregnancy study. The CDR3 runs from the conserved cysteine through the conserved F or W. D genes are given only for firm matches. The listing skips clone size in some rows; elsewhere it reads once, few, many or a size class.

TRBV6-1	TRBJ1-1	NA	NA	TGTGCCAGCAGTGAAGTATTAGAGGTGGGCACTGAAGCTTTCTTT	CASSEVLEVGTEAFF
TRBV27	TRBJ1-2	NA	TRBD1	TGTGCCAGCAGTTCCGGGACAGGGATGGGCTACACCTTC	CASSSGTGMGYTF
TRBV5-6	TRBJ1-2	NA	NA	TGTGCCAGCAGCTTCTCGAACTATGGCTACACCTTC	CASSFSNYGYTF
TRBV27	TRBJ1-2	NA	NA	TGTGCCAGCAGTTTATCGGGGAGGGGTGGGGGCTACACCTTC	CASSLSGRGGGYTF
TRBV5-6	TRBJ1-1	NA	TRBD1	TGTGCCAGCAGCGTCGGGACAGGGTTAACGAACACTGAAGCTTTCTTT	CASSVGTGLTNTEAFF
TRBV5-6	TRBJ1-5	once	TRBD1	TGTGCCAGCACTACTACAGGGGGCGGGCAGCCCCAGCATTTT	CASTTTGGGQPQHF
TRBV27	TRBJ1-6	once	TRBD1	TGTGCCAGCACCCCAGGACAGGGAGGGAATTCACCCCTCCACTTT	CASTPGQGGNSPLHF
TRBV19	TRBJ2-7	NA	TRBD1	TGTGCCAGTAGTATCGGACAGGGGGCGGCCTACGAGCAGTACTTC	CASSIGQGAAYEQYF
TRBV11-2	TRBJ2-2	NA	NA	TGTGCCAGCAGCTTCAGGTACGCGAACACCGGGGAGCTGTTTTTT	CASSFRYANTGELFF
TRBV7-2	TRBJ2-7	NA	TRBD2	TGTGCCAGCAGCTTGCTAGCGGGGGGGCCCTACGAGCAGTACTTC	CASSLLAGGPYEQYF
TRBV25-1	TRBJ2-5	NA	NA	TGTGCCAGCAGTGAGTACTACCAAGAGACCCAGTACTTC	CASSEYYQETQYF
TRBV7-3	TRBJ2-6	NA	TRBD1	TGTGCCAGCAGCCCCACGGGGACAGGGAGGTCTGGGGCCAACGTCCTGACTTTC	CASSPTGTGRSGANVLTF
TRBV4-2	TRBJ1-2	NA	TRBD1	TGTGCCAGCAGCCATGGGGGCAGGGGGCCGGAAACCTATGGCTACACCTTC	CASSHGGRGPETYGYTF
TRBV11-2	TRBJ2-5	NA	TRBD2	TGTGCCAGCAGACCAATAGCGGGGGGGCTGGGAGAGACCCAGTACTTC	CASRPIAGGLGETQYF
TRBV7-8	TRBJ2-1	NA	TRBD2	TGTGCCAGCAGCTTGGATTCTAGCGGGCCGCCGACTTACAATGAGCAGTTCTTC	CASSLDSSGPPTYNEQFF
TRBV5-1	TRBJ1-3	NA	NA	TGCGCCAGCAGCTCAGGGCCTGGTAGTGGAAACACCATATATTTT	CASSSGPGSGNTIYF
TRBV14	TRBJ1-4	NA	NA	TGTGCCAGCAGCCAGGAGGAAATGTATGAAAAACTGTTTTTT	CASSQEEMYEKLFF
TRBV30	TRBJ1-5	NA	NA	TGTGCCTGGAGAAGCGACGGTAGCAATCAGCCCCAGCATTTT	CAWRSDGSNQPQHF
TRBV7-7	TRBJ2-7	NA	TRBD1	TGTGCCAGCAGTCAGGACAGGGAAGGCGAGCAGTACTTC	CASSQDREGEQYF
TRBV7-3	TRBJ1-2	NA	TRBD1	TGTGCCAGCAGCCCACAACCGACAGGGATCGATTCTGGCTACACCTTC	CASSPQPTGIDSGYTF
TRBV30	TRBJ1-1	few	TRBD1	TGTGCCTGGAGTGTACAGGGGGCCACTGAAGCTTTCTTT	CAWSVQGATEAFF
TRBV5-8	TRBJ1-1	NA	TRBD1	TGTGCCAGCAGCTTGGTACTACAGGGGGCCTGGGCTGAAGCTTTCTTT	CASSLVLQGAWAEAFF
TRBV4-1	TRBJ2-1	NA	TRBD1	TGCGCCAGCAGCCTTCGGGACAGGGAGCCCTACAATGAGCAGTTCTTC	CASSLRDREPYNEQFF
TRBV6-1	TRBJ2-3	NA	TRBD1	TGTGCCAGCAGTATCCGGGACAGGGCGAAAGATACGCAGTATTTT	CASSIRDRAKDTQYF
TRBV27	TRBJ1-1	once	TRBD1	TGTGCCAGTCAACCGGGACAGGGTTACACTGAAGCTTTCTTT	CASQPGQGYTEAFF
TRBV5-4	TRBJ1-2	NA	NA	TGTGCCAGCAGCTTGCCCGAAGAGGGCCCGGCTTATGGCTACACCTTC	CASSLPEEGPAYGYTF
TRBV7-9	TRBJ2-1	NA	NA	TGTGCCAGCAGCGGAGGGCATGGGGCCCGGGGCTACAATGAGCAGTTCTTC	CASSGGHGARGYNEQFF
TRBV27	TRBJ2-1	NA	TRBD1	TGTGCCAGCAGTTCCCCCGGGACAGGGGCTAGCAATGAGCAGTTCTTC	CASSSPGTGASNEQFF
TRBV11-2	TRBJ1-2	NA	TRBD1	TGTGCCAGCAGCGGGACAGTATATGGCTACACCTTC	CASSGTVYGYTF
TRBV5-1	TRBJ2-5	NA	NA	TGCGCCAGCAGCCCAATCGGGGAGACCCAGTACTTC	CASSPIGETQYF
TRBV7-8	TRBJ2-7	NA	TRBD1	TGTGCCAGCAGCAGTCGAACAGGGGGCTCCGAGCAGTACTTC	CASSSRTGGSEQYF